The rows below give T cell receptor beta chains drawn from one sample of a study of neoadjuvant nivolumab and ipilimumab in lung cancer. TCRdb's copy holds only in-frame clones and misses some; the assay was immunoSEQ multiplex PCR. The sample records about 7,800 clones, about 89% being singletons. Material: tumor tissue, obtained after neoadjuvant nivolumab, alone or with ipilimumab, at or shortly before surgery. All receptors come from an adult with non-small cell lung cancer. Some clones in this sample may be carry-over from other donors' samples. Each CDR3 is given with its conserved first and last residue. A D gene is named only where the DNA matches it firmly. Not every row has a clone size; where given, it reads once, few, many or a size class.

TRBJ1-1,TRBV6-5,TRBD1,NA,CASRRQGWDTEAFF,TGTGCCAGCAGGCGACAGGGATGGGACACTGAAGCTTTCTTT
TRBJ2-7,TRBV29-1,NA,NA,CSVEETGYEQYF,TGCAGCGTTGAAGAAACAGGCTACGAGCAGTACTTC
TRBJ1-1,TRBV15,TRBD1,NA,CATSTPDRYAWKFSNTEAFF,TGTGCCACCAGCACGCCGGACAGGTACGCTTGGAAATTCTCGAACACTGAAGCTTTCTTT
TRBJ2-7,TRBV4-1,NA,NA,CASSPHLARGEQYF,TGCGCCAGCAGCCCCCACCTGGCTAGAGGCGAGCAGTACTTC
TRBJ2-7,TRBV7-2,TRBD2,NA,CASSLRGTSGSLLEQYF,TGTGCCAGCAGCTTAAGGGGGACTAGCGGGAGCCTCCTCGAGCAGTACTTC
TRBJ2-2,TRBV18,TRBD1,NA,CASSQPGQGNTGELFF,TGTGCCAGCTCACAACCGGGACAGGGGAACACCGGGGAGCTGTTTTTT
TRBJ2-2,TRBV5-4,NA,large,CASSMTPTGELFF,TGTGCCAGCAGCATGACGCCCACCGGGGAGCTGTTTTTT
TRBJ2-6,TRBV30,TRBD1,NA,CAQDRGTGANVLTF,TGTGCCCAAGACAGGGGAACTGGGGCCAACGTCCTGACTTTC
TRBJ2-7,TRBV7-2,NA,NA,CASSLGRGNEQYF,TGTGCCAGCAGCTTAGGCCGAGGGAACGAGCAGTACTTC
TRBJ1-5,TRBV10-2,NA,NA,CASRRDGSDQPQHF,TGCGCCAGCAGGAGGGACGGGTCCGATCAGCCCCAGCATTTT
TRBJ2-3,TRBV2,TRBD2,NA,CASSGREIDTQYF,TGTGCCAGCAGTGGGCGGGAGATAGATACGCAGTATTTT
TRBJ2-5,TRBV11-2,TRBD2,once,CASHRLAGEGETQYF,TGTGCCAGCCATCGACTAGCGGGAGAGGGAGAGACCCAGTACTTC
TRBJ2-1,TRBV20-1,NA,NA,CSTGQNEQFF,TGCAGCACCGGTCAGAATGAGCAGTTCTTC
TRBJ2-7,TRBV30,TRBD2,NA,CAVPRAGSYEQYF,TGTGCCGTCCCCCGAGCGGGGTCCTACGAGCAGTACTTC
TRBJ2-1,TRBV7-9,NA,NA,CASIPGQGLPSGDNEQFF,TGTGCCAGCATACCGGGACAGGGGCTGCCTAGCGGGGACAATGAGCAGTTCTTC
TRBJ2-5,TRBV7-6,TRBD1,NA,CASRPTGTETQYF,TGTGCCAGCAGACCGACAGGGACGGAGACCCAGTACTTC
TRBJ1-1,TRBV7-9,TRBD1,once,CASSFGTGADTEAFF,TGTGCCAGCAGCTTCGGAACAGGGGCAGACACTGAAGCTTTCTTT
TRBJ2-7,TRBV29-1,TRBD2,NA,CSVTRSGRAGEQYF,TGCAGCGTTACCCGTAGCGGGAGGGCCGGGGAGCAGTACTTC
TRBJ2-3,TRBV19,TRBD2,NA,CASRTTSGSPDTQYF,TGTGCCAGTAGAACGACTAGCGGGAGCCCAGATACGCAGTATTTT
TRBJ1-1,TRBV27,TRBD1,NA,CASSLDRAMALTEAFF,TGTGCCAGCAGTTTAGACAGGGCCATGGCGTTGACTGAAGCTTTCTTT
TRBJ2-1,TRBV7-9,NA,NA,CASSMDSGEQFF,TGTGCCAGCAGCATGGACTCCGGTGAGCAGTTCTTC
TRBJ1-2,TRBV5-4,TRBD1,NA,CASSLAGGANYGYTF,TGTGCCAGCAGCTTGGCAGGGGGAGCTAACTATGGCTACACCTTC
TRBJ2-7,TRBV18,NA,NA,CASSPQNSGPSPYEQYF,TGTGCCAGCTCACCACAGAATAGCGGACCGTCCCCCTACGAGCAGTACTTC
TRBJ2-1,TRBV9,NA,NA,CASSLLPGGTGWNEQFF,TGTGCCAGCAGCCTCCTCCCGGGGGGGACAGGGTGGAATGAGCAGTTCTTC
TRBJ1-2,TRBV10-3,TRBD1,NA,CAISDPTGGSHYGYTF,TGTGCCATCAGTGATCCGACAGGGGGCAGCCACTATGGCTACACCTTC
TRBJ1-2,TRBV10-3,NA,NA,CATKREADYGYTF,TGTGCCACCAAGAGGGAGGCAGATTATGGCTACACCTTC
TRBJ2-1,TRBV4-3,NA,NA,CASSQDPPGAYNEQFF,TGCGCCAGCAGCCAAGACCCCCCGGGCGCCTACAATGAGCAGTTCTTC
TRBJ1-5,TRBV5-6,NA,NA,CASSLSGDPDQPQHF,TGTGCCAGCAGCTTGTCGGGGGATCCGGATCAGCCCCAGCATTTT
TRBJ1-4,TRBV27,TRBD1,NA,CASSGSGTGEKLFF,TGTGCCAGCAGTGGAAGCGGGACAGGGGAAAAACTGTTTTTT
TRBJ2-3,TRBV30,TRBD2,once,CAWSGLAGADTQYF,TGTGCCTGGAGTGGACTAGCGGGAGCAGATACGCAGTATTTT
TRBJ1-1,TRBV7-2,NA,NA,CASSLELLNTEAFF,TGTGCCAGCAGCTTAGAACTCCTGAACACTGAAGCTTTCTTT
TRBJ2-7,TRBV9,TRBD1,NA,CASSSGTVPYEQYF,TGTGCCAGCAGTTCCGGGACAGTTCCTTACGAGCAGTACTTC
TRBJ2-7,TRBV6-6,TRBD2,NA,CASSRLAPYEQYF,TGTGCCAGCAGTAGACTAGCGCCCTACGAGCAGTACTTC
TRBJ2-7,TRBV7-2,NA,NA,CASSFGGSSYEQYF,TGTGCCAGCAGCTTTGGAGGGTCCTCCTACGAGCAGTACTTC
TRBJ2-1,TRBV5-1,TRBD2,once,CASGTSGLYNEQFF,TGCGCCAGCGGGACTAGCGGGCTTTACAATGAGCAGTTCTTC
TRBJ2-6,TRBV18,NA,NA,CASSPPGTSGANVLTF,TGTGCCAGCTCACCACCTGGGACTTCTGGGGCCAACGTCCTGACTTTC
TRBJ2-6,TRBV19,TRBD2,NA,CASSIEASGSSGANVLTF,TGTGCCAGTAGTATAGAGGCTAGCGGGAGTTCTGGGGCCAACGTCCTGACTTTC
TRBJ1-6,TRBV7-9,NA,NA,CASSGKESSYNSPLHF,TGTGCCAGCAGCGGAAAGGAGAGCTCCTATAATTCACCCCTCCACTTT
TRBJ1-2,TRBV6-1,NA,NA,CASFNPPPNYGYTF,TGTGCCAGCTTCAACCCCCCTCCTAACTATGGCTACACCTTC
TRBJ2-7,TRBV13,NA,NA,CASSPGYSSYEQYF,TGTGCCAGCAGCCCTGGGTACAGCTCCTACGAGCAGTACTTC
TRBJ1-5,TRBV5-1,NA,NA,CASSPEGNTDQPQHF,TGCGCCAGCAGCCCGGAGGGGAATACGGATCAGCCCCAGCATTTT
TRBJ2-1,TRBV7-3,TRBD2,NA,CASSLTGLAGGAYNEQFF,TGTGCCAGCAGCTTAACGGGACTAGCGGGAGGGGCCTACAATGAGCAGTTCTTC
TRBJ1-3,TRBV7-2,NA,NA,CASSSGGANSGNTIYF,TGTGCCAGCAGCTCCGGGGGAGCTAACTCTGGAAACACCATATATTTT
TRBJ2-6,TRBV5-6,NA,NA,CATSEYSGANVLTF,TGTGCCACCTCGGAGTACTCTGGGGCCAACGTCCTGACTTTC
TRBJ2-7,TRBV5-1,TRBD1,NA,CASSLDGQGAYEQYF,TGCGCCAGCAGCTTGGATGGACAGGGGGCGTACGAGCAGTACTTC
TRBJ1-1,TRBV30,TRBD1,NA,CAWSADRGAFF,TGTGCCTGGAGTGCGGACAGGGGTGCTTTCTTT
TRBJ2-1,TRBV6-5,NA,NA,CASSYSANEQFF,TGTGCCAGCAGTTACTCCGCCAATGAGCAGTTCTTC
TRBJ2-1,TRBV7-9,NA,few,CASSLGGLSYNEQFF,TGTGCCAGCAGCTTAGGGGGACTCTCCTACAATGAGCAGTTCTTC
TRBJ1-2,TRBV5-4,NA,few,CASSYDLPGVNFSPNYGYTF,TGTGCCAGCAGCTATGATTTGCCAGGGGTTAACTTTAGCCCCAACTATGGCTACACCTTC
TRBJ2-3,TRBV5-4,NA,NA,CASSFGGSYGTDTQYF,TGTGCCAGCAGCTTTGGAGGGAGTTATGGCACAGATACGCAGTATTTT
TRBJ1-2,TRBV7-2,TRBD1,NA,CASSFRDRGNYGYTF,TGTGCCAGCAGCTTTCGGGACAGGGGGAACTATGGCTACACCTTC
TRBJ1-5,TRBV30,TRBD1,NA,CAWSHRQGVNQPQHF,TGTGCCTGGAGTCACAGGCAGGGGGTAAATCAGCCCCAGCATTTT
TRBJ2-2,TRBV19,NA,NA,CASRAKGPGELFF,TGTGCCAGTAGAGCAAAAGGGCCCGGGGAGCTGTTTTTT
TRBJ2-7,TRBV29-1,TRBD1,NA,CSVWDRGPNEQYF,TGCAGCGTTTGGGACAGGGGGCCGAACGAGCAGTACTTC
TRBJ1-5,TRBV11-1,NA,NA,CASSTQASPNQPQHF,TGTGCCAGCAGCACCCAGGCCAGCCCCAATCAGCCCCAGCATTTT
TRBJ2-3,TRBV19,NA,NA,CASSIGFKDTQYF,TGTGCCAGTAGTATAGGGTTCAAAGATACGCAGTATTTT